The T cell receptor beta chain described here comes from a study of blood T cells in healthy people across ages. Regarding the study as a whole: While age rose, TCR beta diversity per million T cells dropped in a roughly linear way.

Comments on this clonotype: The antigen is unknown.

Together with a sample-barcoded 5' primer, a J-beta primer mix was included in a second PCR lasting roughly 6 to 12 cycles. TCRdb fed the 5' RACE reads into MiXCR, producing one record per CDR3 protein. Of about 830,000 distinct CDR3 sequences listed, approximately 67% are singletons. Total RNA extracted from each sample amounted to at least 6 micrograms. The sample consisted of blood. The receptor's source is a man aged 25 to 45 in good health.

CDR3 sequence: CASSMTGGSTGELFF. In DNA form, the CDR3 reads TGTGCCAGCTCGATGACAGGAGGGAGCACCGGGGAGCTGTTTTTT. The chain recombines TRBV18 with TRBJ2-2; D might be TRBD1 or TRBD2, each matching 6 bases. V lost 6 bases and J 4 bases, leaving 15 bases between the germline ends. Germline V gene sequence: CDR1 KGHSH, CDR2 LQKENI. The CDR3 has 15 amino acids.